The present T cell receptor (beta chain) was sequenced within a study of CD8 T cells in Susac syndrome. CDR1 MNHNS and CDR2 SASEGT come from the germline V gene. The CDR3 spans 15 residues. With V trimmed by 5 bases and J by 5 bases, 7 bases remained unmatched. Of note for this clonotype: Antigen: not known.

With random hexamers, reverse transcription was performed on about 0.45 to 1 ug of RNA. A multiplex approach, immunoSEQ multiplex PCR, amplified TCR beta CDR3 across 54 Vbeta and 13 Jbeta. TCRdb ran MiXCR on the immunoSEQ multiplex PCR reads and lists one entry per CDR3 protein. The repertoire consists of 150,000 to 200,000 distinct CDR3 sequences, with roughly 94% occurring once and the leading ten covering about 0.095%. Sequencing of TCR beta drew on CD8+ and CD4+ T cells from blood. The CD8+ and CD4+ T cells were negatively isolated, with the TEMRA cells enriched by FACS. Study-wide findings and caveats: By the study's own acknowledgment, its TCR sequencing and HLA analysis included relatively few individuals.

The sequencing input was CD4+ T cells from PBMCs. The chain carries TRBV6-1 and TRBJ1-4; TRBD1 aligns across 8 bases. The receptor was isolated from a human donor with multiple sclerosis. The CDR3 sequence is CASSWGDRRNEKLFF. The CDR3 DNA follows: TGTGCCAGCAGTTGGGGGGACAGGAGAAATGAAAAACTGTTTTTT.